The entry that follows covers one T cell receptor beta chain sequence. The entry originates in a study of T cell changes during pregnancy in multiple sclerosis. Data came from immunoSEQ multiplex PCR; TCRdb stores just in-frame clones and leaves some out. The sample records approximately 50,000 clones, 91% being singletons. Germline V gene lookup returns CDR1 LNHDA and CDR2 SQIVND (reference sequence). The V end lost 4 bases, the J end lost 7 bases, and 8 bases lay between the germline ends. The CDR3 extends over 12 amino acids. The chain has TRBV19 and TRBJ2-1, with unresolved D. The sequencing used CD8+ T cells from peripheral blood mononuclear cells, collected after pregnancy. The origin of this receptor is a female donor with multiple sclerosis, enrolled in a pregnancy study. In DNA, the CDR3 is TGTGCCAGTAGTACCATTCCAAATGAGCAGTTCTTC. The encoded protein is CASSTIPNEQFF.